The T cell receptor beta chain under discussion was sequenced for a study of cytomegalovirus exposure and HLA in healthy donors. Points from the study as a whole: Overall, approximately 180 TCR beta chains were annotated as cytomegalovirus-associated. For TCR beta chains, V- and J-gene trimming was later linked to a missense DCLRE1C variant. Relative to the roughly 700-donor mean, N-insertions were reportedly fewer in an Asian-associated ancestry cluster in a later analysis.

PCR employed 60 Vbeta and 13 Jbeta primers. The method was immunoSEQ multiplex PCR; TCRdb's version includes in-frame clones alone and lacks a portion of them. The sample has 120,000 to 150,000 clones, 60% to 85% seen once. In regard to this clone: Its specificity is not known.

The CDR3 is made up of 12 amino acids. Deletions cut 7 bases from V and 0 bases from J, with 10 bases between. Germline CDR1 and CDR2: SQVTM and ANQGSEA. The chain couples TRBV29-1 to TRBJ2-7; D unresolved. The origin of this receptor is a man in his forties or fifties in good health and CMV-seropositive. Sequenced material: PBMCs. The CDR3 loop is CSAVGLSYEQYF. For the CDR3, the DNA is TGCAGCGCTGTGGGCCTCTCCTACGAGCAGTACTTC.